A single sample is the source of the 6 T cell receptor beta chains below, sequenced in a study of PD-1 blockade in classical Hodgkin lymphoma. All trial patients relapsed after autologous stem cell transplantation. TCRdb's copy holds only in-frame clones and misses some; the assay was immunoSEQ multiplex PCR. The sample lists 15,000 to 20,000 clones, around 72% seen once, with 4.6% in the top ten. Sequences were derived from peripheral blood mononuclear cells (PBMCs), sampled at baseline. All receptors derive from a human donor with classical Hodgkin lymphoma.

The rearrangement links TRBV28 to TRBJ2-7; weak D call: TRBD1 (6 bases). Germline CDR1 reads MDHEN; CDR2 reads SYDVKM. The V gene lost 4 bases and the J gene lost 2 bases, with 9 bases spanning the gap. The CDR3 length is 13 residues. The CDR3 DNA sequence: TGTGCCAGCAGTTCAGGACAGACCTACGAGCAGTACTTC. Translating it yields CASSSGQTYEQYF.

V usage is TRBV6-6 and J usage is TRBJ2-3; D is ambiguous. This CDR3 is 12 amino acids long. Germline-derived CDR1 and CDR2 are MNHNY and SVGAGI (reference sequence). Trimming removed 3 bases from V and 2 bases from J, with 3 bases in between. CDR3 bases: TGTGCCAGCAGTTATCTCACAGATACGCAGTATTTT. Translating it yields CASSYLTDTQYF.

The chain couples TRBV21-1 to TRBJ2-1; the table names TRBD1, a call not compared with the DNA. TRBV21-1 is a known pseudogene. The CDR3 covers 17 residues. CDR3 bases: TGTGCCAGCAGCACTTCGATGGGGCCAAGCTGGGACAATGAGCAGTTCTTC. Protein product: CASSTSMGPSWDNEQFF.

The chain has TRBV19 and TRBJ1-1, with D tentatively TRBD1 (5 bases). Germline V gene sequence: CDR1 LNHDA, CDR2 SQIVND (reference sequence). The germline V and J ends were trimmed by 5 bases and 1 base, with 17 bases remaining between them. This CDR3 has 16 residues. The CDR3 DNA reads TGTGCCAGTAGTCCCAGGACACGAATGAAGAACACTGAAGCTTTCTTT. This translates into CASSPRTRMKNTEAFF.

The rearrangement joins TRBV27 to TRBJ2-1; perhaps TRBD1 as D (5 bases). The CDR3 contains 14 residues. Germline loops: CDR1 MNHEY, CDR2 SMNVEV (reference sequence). Trimming left V 3 bases short and J 2 bases short, with 8 bases between. This CDR3 is CASSFRQTYNEQFF. CDR3 nucleotides: TGTGCCAGCAGTTTCCGACAGACCTACAATGAGCAGTTCTTC.

J is TRBJ1-2 and V is TRBV30; weak D call: TRBD1 (5 bases). Germline loops: CDR1 GTSNPN, CDR2 SVGIG (reference sequence). Trimming stripped 5 bases from V and 8 bases from J, with 18 bases between. The CDR3 extends over 13 amino acids. CDR3 loop: CAWYLPGPLGYTF. In DNA, the CDR3 is TGTGCCTGGTACTTACCGGGACCCTTAGGCTACACCTTC.